This is a list of T cell receptor beta chains from one sample in a study of cytomegalovirus exposure and HLA in healthy donors. Profiling relied on immunoSEQ multiplex PCR, and the TCRdb table lists in-frame clones only, not all of them. Seen here are about 150,000 clones, 85% to 95% observed once, and the top ten hold approximately 1.8%. The sample taken for sequencing was PBMCs. These receptors originate from a man aged 18-30 years in good health and CMV-seropositive. Both conserved end residues are part of each CDR3. D genes are given only for firm matches.

TRBD2	TRBV11-1	TRBJ2-1	CASSTGTAGGRFQFF
TRBD2	TRBV29-1	TRBJ2-1	CSAAALAVGNEQFF
NA	TRBV19	TRBJ1-1	CASSPSNTEAFF
TRBD2	TRBV30	TRBJ2-7	CAWSVLAGRGSYEQYF
TRBD2	TRBV18	TRBJ2-1	CASSPPGTSGGNEQFF
TRBD1	TRBV5-1	TRBJ2-7	CASSVGISGRTGVHEQYF
TRBD2	TRBV30	TRBJ2-2	CAWSVLAGGTGELFF
TRBD1	TRBV6-5	TRBJ2-1	CASSWTGGVHNEQFF
NA	TRBV28	TRBJ2-1	CASHAFGGNEQFF
TRBD1	TRBV4-1	TRBJ1-1	CASSQDQGGTEAFF
TRBD2	TRBV6-7	TRBJ2-7	CATFITSGSRVQYEQYF
NA	TRBV13	TRBJ1-4	CASSGGSLYGEKLFF
NA	TRBV28	TRBJ1-2	CASSLRIGDTAGYTF
NA	TRBV6-5	TRBJ2-7	CASSSRPGQTYEQYF
TRBD1	TRBV29-1	TRBJ1-1	CSGGQRNTEAFF
TRBD2	TRBV5-5	TRBJ2-2	CASTDSGRGWAGELFF
NA	TRBV5-1	TRBJ1-4	CASSSPRTGANEKLFF
NA	TRBV27	TRBJ2-1	CASSLSPGAYNEQFF
TRBD1	TRBV6-5	TRBJ2-7	CASSFLSDRVDEQYF
TRBD1	TRBV5-1	TRBJ2-7	CASSSTGGGPYEQYF
TRBD1	TRBV27	TRBJ1-1	CASSLSAGGTTEAFF
NA	TRBV5-1	TRBJ2-7	CASAPVPQDEQYF
TRBD1	TRBV6-1	TRBJ2-3	CASSEVPGTGFTDTQYF
TRBD2	TRBV27	TRBJ2-1	CASSWTSGSPEQFF
NA	TRBV27	TRBJ2-7	CASSLLPGSYEQYF